This TCR beta chain derives from a study of OX40 agonist ivuxolimab in advanced cancers. Some background on the complete study: Ivuxolimab was a fully human IgG2 agonistic monoclonal antibody targeting the costimulatory receptor OX40 (CD134). Intravenous ivuxolimab was administered to patients every 2 weeks at six dose levels: 0.01, 0.1, 0.3, 1.5, 3 and 10 mg/kg. Prior anti-PD-1, anti-PD-L1 or anti-CTLA-4 therapy was permitted, and checkpoint inhibitors had been received by roughly 40% of dose-escalation patients. In the dose-escalation cohort, 75% to 85% of patients were male, and the mean age was 60 years with a range of roughly 23 to 79. The point of sequencing TCRbeta in the periphery was to test whether ivuxolimab changed TCR sequence diversity and drove clonal T-cell expansion. Partial responses were achieved by three dose-escalation patients, of whom one had hepatocellular carcinoma and two had cutaneous melanoma. Of the roughly 51 patients in dose escalation, 19 had hepatocellular carcinoma, approximately 15 had melanoma, 9 had renal cell carcinoma and 9 had head and neck cancer. The paper reports the monotherapy dose-escalation portion (N ≈ 50 patients) of the phase I ivuxolimab trial.

For sequencing of the TCRbeta CDR3 region, genomic DNA was extracted from the sorted cells. TCRbeta CDR3 regions were sequenced using the immunoSEQ Assay. This is the immuneACCESS table as TCRdb keeps it, with only in-frame sequences that have V and J called. A part of the clones is gone; compared with another copy, unresolved V genes explain less than half, and the rest is unexplained. This sample is represented by about 130,000 clones; 90% of them were singletons. Roughly 0.99% of the sample is held by the ten biggest clonotypes. With respect to this clone: It lacks a known antigen. Base quality data are lacking; no much larger clone is found one base away.

The trial excluded patients who had a history of autoimmune disease or who were on systemic immunosuppression. Peripheral blood for TCR sequencing was drawn from every dose cohort at baseline, at cycle 4 day 1 and at cycle 7 day 1. Samples were obtained from an open-label, multicenter, first-in-human phase I dose-escalation trial of ivuxolimab. The trial enrolled adults with locally advanced or metastatic head and neck squamous cell, hepatocellular, melanoma or renal cell carcinoma. Before TCR sequencing, CD4+ T cells and CD8+ T cells from peripheral blood were sorted into separate populations. What the research found in general, with its limitations: Antigen specificity was not determined for the clonally expanded peripheral T cells. On average, CD8+ T cells showed more expanded clones than CD4+ T cells after ivuxolimab. Clonal expansion of both CD4+ and CD8+ blood T cells was observed from baseline to week 6 at doses 0.1 to 3.0 mg/kg. Low levels of normalized T-cell clonal expansion were also seen in some nonresponding patients. In the 0.1-3.0 mg/kg groups, partial responders were among the patients with the lowest normalized peripheral clonal expansion, particularly in CD8+ T cells.

The CDR1 and CDR2 encoded by the germline V gene are SGHRS and YFSETQ. The CDR3 measures 14 amino acids from cysteine to phenylalanine. CDR3 DNA only is kept here, 42 bases in frame from base 1. Deletion took 6 bases off V and 3 bases off J, with a span of 15 bases between the germline ends. The chain couples TRBV5-1 to TRBJ1-1; a confident D gene designation cannot be given. The TCR comes from an adult with an advanced solid tumor such as melanoma, head and neck, liver or kidney cancer. The sample consisted of CD4+ or CD8+ T cells sorted from blood, taken in a trial of the OX40 agonist ivuxolimab. The sequenced DNA: TGCGCCAGCATGTCGGAAAGAAGGGACACTGAAGCTTTCTTT. It is translated as CASMSERRDTEAFF.